This T cell receptor (beta chain) was observed in a study of identical twins. TCRdb ran MiXCR on the 5' RACE reads and lists one entry per CDR3 protein. The sample has 450,000 to 500,000 distinct CDR3 sequences, roughly 13% seen once. Study results and caveats: Conclusions leaned on cross-sectional statistical analysis and did not track the same donors over time. Modeled out-of-frame TCR alpha sharing in monozygotic twins fell below observed levels. Shared out-of-frame alpha sequences (those common to twins) showed excess low generation probability.

Worth noting for this clonotype: Its antigen is unidentified.

The same specimen was also included in a second study, on yellow fever vaccine responses in identical twins.

The TCR was taken from a woman aged 18-29 years in good health. What was sequenced was CD4+ T cells sorted from blood.

CDR3 nucleotide sequence: TGTGCCAGCAGCCAAGGGACAGGAAGAATCCGGCAGTACTTC. Translating gives CASSQGTGRIRQYF. The chain uses TRBV4-2 and TRBJ2-7, with 7 bases aligning to TRBD1. With 1 base clipped from V and 9 bases from J, the junction kept 9 bases outside the gene matches. There are 14 residues in the CDR3. Looked up from germline, CDR1 is LGHNA and CDR2 is YNFKEQ.